This T cell receptor (beta chain) originates from a study of shared clonotypes between healthy human individuals (dated by TCRdb to the early 2020s). General notes on the study: Three men and two women, aged 18 to 49 years, made up the cohort. For each donor, three plates each were used for CD4 naive and CD4 memory, two plates were used for CD8 naive, and one plate was used for CD8 memory. To estimate repertoire size and how much clonotypes are shared between individuals, the study performed deep sequencing of blood TCR repertoires from a few healthy adults. To increase sequencing depth and limit assay-specific biases, different laboratories used diverse techniques to prepare libraries and sequence TCR repertoires. Per donor, leukapheresis produced somewhere between about 0.94 and 9 billion PBMCs.

Concerning this clone itself: What antigen it recognizes has not been identified. No qualities accompany the bases; no much larger clone lies one base away.

Donors were healthy HIV-negative adults with no recently reported acute infections or vaccinations. All donors were Caucasian adults living in Nashville, Tennessee, USA. CD4+ T cells were enriched by magnetic negative selection, after which naive cells were positively selected on CD45RA and the negative fraction was taken as the memory subset. Blood was obtained by leukapheresis, after which PBMCs were separated by Ficoll-Histopaque density gradient centrifugation and cryopreserved in liquid nitrogen vapor phase. Analytical flow cytometry was used to check the purity and quantity of each magnetically sorted T cell population. Each sorted fraction had its genomic DNA isolated and then quantified by UV absorbance on a Nanodrop 2000c. Using the deep immunoSEQ assay, multiplex PCR amplified TCR CDR3 regions from genomic DNA. Extracted genomic DNA from each cell subset was spread evenly across all wells of several immunoSEQ 96-well plates, with each plate serving as a replicate. For sorted subsets, roughly 0.2 ug genomic DNA, equal to approximately 30,000 T cell genomes, was loaded into each replicate PCR. Purified libraries were measured with a Qubit 3.0 fluorometer, size-checked on a Bioanalyzer 2100, and measured again with the KAPA Library Quantification kit. Each immunoSEQ 96-well plate was sequenced on its own single-read 150-cycle Illumina NextSeq 550 flow cell. Per the source publication's procedure: Because the immunoSEQ output held only junctional sequences and lacked quality scores, the filtering could not match the filtering applied to full-length reads. To assign V/J genes and CDR3, sequences were annotated using PyIR, a Python wrapper for IgBLAST v1.9, with IMGT germline references. Reads were removed for weak V/J assignments (E-value above 1e-6), missing CDR3, stop codons, out-of-frame junctions, or ambiguous translated residues. A V3J clonotype was defined by an identical inferred V gene, J gene, and CDR3 amino acid sequence. To compute the percentage overlap between repertoires, the number of shared unique clonotypes was divided by the size of the smaller repertoire. Three approaches were used to assess repertoire richness: RTK rarefaction, the Chao1 estimator, and Recon v2.1 estimates of unobserved clonotypes. Generation probabilities for all TCRbeta clonotypes obtained by the gDNA method from a few donors were computed using OLGA. TCRdb re-hosts the immuneACCESS table, in-frame sequences only. Its copies lack some clones; in the studies checked, an unresolved V gene accounts for under half of them, and the cause for the rest is not known. V and J calls and clone size come straight from that table; D and trimming were deduced from the DNA. The sample has 2 million to 3 million clones on record, 80% to 95% of them singletons. The top ten constitute more than 0.35% of the sample.

Points the paper makes about the study in general: Rarefaction of sorted-subset datasets indicated incomplete sequencing despite the large sequencing depth. Naive subsets generally had larger estimated clonotype richness than memory subsets did. Pairwise subsampling led to the expectation that sequencing depth would affect the degree of clonotype sharing among donors. When several donors were compared, the shared fraction of clonotypes was about 5% for naive CD4, less than 4% for naive CD8, 2.3% for memory CD4, and under 0.5% for memory CD8. Higher generation probabilities were observed for clonotypes shared by all four sorted-subset donors than for non-shared clonotypes. Only blood was sampled, and tissue TCR repertoires likely differ from those in blood. The small number of donors limited the genetic and exposure-history diversity represented.

Sequencing was carried out using naive CD4+ T cells from PBMCs. Sample cell subset or site, as interpreted from the label and publication: CD45RA+ positively selected. This sequence originates from a man between 18 and 29 years old in good health. Some clones in this sample may be carry-over from other donors' samples.

Here is the DNA: TGTGCCAGCAAGGAGGGAAACTATGGCTACACCTTC. This yields the protein CASKEGNYGYTF. The V and J segments used are TRBV28 and TRBJ1-2; no D gene can be assigned with confidence. Trimming costs V 7 bases and J 2 bases, and their ends lie 8 bases apart. For CDR1 and CDR2, the germline V gene lists MDHEN and SYDVKM. Inclusive of the bounding cysteine and phenylalanine, the CDR3 is 12 residues long. The entry retains the CDR3 DNA only, 36 bases that are in frame from base 1.